This T cell receptor beta chain came from a study of shared clonotypes between healthy human individuals. The CDR3 covers 15 residues. In germline, CDR1 is KGHSH, CDR2 LQKENI. V was trimmed by 3 bases and J by 1 base, leaving 11 bases between them. Each subset's genomic DNA was split evenly across several immunoSEQ plates. Sequenced by immunoSEQ multiplex PCR; TCRdb stores in-frame clones only, minus some. Of a few million clones listed, 85% to 95% were seen once; the top ten hold 0.39%. Concerning this clone itself: Distinct nucleotide sequences in the sample also encode this CDR3.

The gene calls are TRBV18 and TRBJ2-3; TRBD1 is a possible D gene (6 bases). Sequenced: naive CD4+ T cells from PBMCs. Subset of the sample: CD45RA+ positively selected. This TCR was recovered from a man in his late teens or twenties in good health. Some clones in this sample may be carry-over from other donors' samples. The CDR3, as DNA: TGTGCCAGCTCACCGGAGACAGGTGGCACAGATACGCAGTATTTT. As protein: CASSPETGGTDTQYF. Full variable domain (outside the CDR3, taken from reference TRBV18 and TRBJ2-3): NAGVMQNPRHLVRRRGQEARLRCSPMKGHSHVYWYRQLPEEGLKFMVYLQKENIIDESGMPKERFSAEFPKEGPSILRIQQVVRGDSAAYFCASSPETGGTDTQYFGPGTRLTVL.